These T cell receptor beta chains were read from a single sample in a study of cytomegalovirus exposure and HLA in healthy donors. Clones were sequenced by immunoSEQ multiplex PCR, and TCRdb holds only the in-frame ones, with some missing. The sample gives 150,000 to 200,000 clones, approximately 80% of which show up once; 4.5% to 7.5% is in the top ten. The sample comprised PBMCs. These receptors all come from a woman in her 30s in good health and CMV-seropositive. CDR3s include the opening cysteine and the closing phenylalanine or tryptophan. D genes are given only for firm matches. Size values are once, few and many counts, or a class for expanded clones, and some rows have none.

CDR3nt	CDR3aa	v_gene	abundance	d_gene	j_gene
TGCGCCAGCAGCCCGGGGCGCAGGGGGGAAGGGGATACGCAGTATTTT	CASSPGRRGEGDTQYF	TRBV5-1	NA	NA	TRBJ2-3
TGTGCCAGCAGCTTTGCCGGGACTAAACAAGAGACCCAGTACTTC	CASSFAGTKQETQYF	TRBV7-2	NA	TRBD2	TRBJ2-5
TGTGCCAGCAGCCACGGGGAAGATCGAATAGGCTCTAATGAAAAACTGTTTTTT	CASSHGEDRIGSNEKLFF	TRBV4-2	NA	NA	TRBJ1-4
TGTGCCAGCAGCCAAGGCGCTGAGCAGTTCTTC	CASSQGAEQFF	TRBV4-2	once	NA	TRBJ2-1
TGTGCCAGCAGCTTAAGAGCTGAAGCTTTCTTT	CASSLRAEAFF	TRBV7-9	NA	NA	TRBJ1-1
TGTGCTAGCAGCTTAGTTGAATCAGGCACCGGGGAGCTGTTTTTT	CASSLVESGTGELFF	TRBV7-7	once	NA	TRBJ2-2
TGTGCCAGCAGCTTAGGACAGGGGGGCAGTCCCCAGCATTTT	CASSLGQGGSPQHF	TRBV11-2	NA	TRBD1	TRBJ1-5
TGTGCCAGCAGCTTAGGCCGAGTTAGGGGGCAAAAAATTCGGCCCCAGCATTTT	CASSLGRVRGQKIRPQHF	TRBV13	NA	TRBD1	TRBJ1-5
TGCGCCAGCAGCCCAGGAACGGGACTAGCCTCCGAGCAGTACTTC	CASSPGTGLASEQYF	TRBV4-3	NA	TRBD2	TRBJ2-7
TGCGCCAGCCCGATCGGGGGGGACTATGGCTACACCTTC	CASPIGGDYGYTF	TRBV5-1	few	NA	TRBJ1-2
TGTGCCAGCTTGGCGGGGGGAAATGAGCAGTTCTTC	CASLAGGNEQFF	TRBV2	NA	TRBD2	TRBJ2-1
TGCGCCAGCAGCCCAACAGGGAACAATGAGCAGTTCTTC	CASSPTGNNEQFF	TRBV5-1	NA	NA	TRBJ2-1
TGTGCCAGCAGGTTGACTAGCGGAAACACCGGGGAGCTGTTTTTT	CASRLTSGNTGELFF	TRBV7-9	NA	TRBD2	TRBJ2-2
TGTGCCAGCAGCTTACAGGGGGTGTCCAAGGGAAAACTGTTTTTT	CASSLQGVSKGKLFF	TRBV5-6	few	TRBD1	TRBJ1-4
TGTGCCACTCCGGAGGGTAACACCGGGGAGCTGTTTTTT	CATPEGNTGELFF	TRBV6-5	once	NA	TRBJ2-2
TGTGCCAGCAGTTTAAAGCCCAGGGACTATGGCTACACCTTC	CASSLKPRDYGYTF	TRBV28	NA	NA	TRBJ1-2
TGTGCCAGCAGTGTGCCGGGACTCACCTACAATGAGCAGTTCTTC	CASSVPGLTYNEQFF	TRBV19	few	NA	TRBJ2-1
TGCGCCAGCAGCCCTCACCGGGCTAGCGAAGACTACGAGCAGTACTTC	CASSPHRASEDYEQYF	TRBV4-1	NA	NA	TRBJ2-7
TGTGCCAGCAGCCAAGATTGGACTAGCGGGAGGCCCTGGGAGACCCAGTACTTC	CASSQDWTSGRPWETQYF	TRBV4-2	NA	TRBD2	TRBJ2-5
TGTGCCAGCAGCTTAGTGCCGCCAGGGTCCCACGAGCAGTACTTC	CASSLVPPGSHEQYF	TRBV7-2	NA	NA	TRBJ2-7
TGTGCCATCAGGTCTGGGACAGGGGGAGAGACCCAGTACTTC	CAIRSGTGGETQYF	TRBV10-3	NA	TRBD1	TRBJ2-5
TGTGCCAGCAGCTTCCAAGGACTAGCGGGAGTGGTTTATTACGAGCAGTACTTC	CASSFQGLAGVVYYEQYF	TRBV5-8	NA	TRBD2	TRBJ2-7